This TCR beta chain was sequenced for a study of blood T cell repertoires in COVID-19. Study details: Specimens from acute and convalescent COVID-19 originated in the United States, Italy and Spain. T cells, B-cell-depleted T cells, or PBMCs supplied cDNA or gDNA.

How the authors handled the data: From reference gene primer amplification, estimates of nucleated cell counts were derived. Sequencing was performed with immunoSEQ multiplex PCR; in TCRdb, only in-frame clones are kept and a portion is missing. V, J and clone size are those of that table, while D and trimming were read from the DNA. The table shows more than 55,000 clones, with roughly 92% occurring only once. This CDR3 has 14 amino acids. Trimming shortened V by 3 bases and J by 0 bases, and 9 bases separated the two germline ends. Germline V gene sequence: CDR1 LNHDA, CDR2 SQIVND (reference sequence).

The sequenced material came from peripheral blood. This TCR was recovered from a man aged 50 to 60 with active COVID-19. This chain joins TRBV19 and TRBJ2-7; D is unclear. The CDR3 DNA is TGTGCCAGTAGTATGCCGGAGAGCTCCTACGAGCAGTACTTC. Translated: CASSMPESSYEQYF.